The source of this T cell receptor (beta chain) is a study of T-cell reconstitution after alpha-beta-depleted transplantation in children. There are 12 residues in the CDR3. V lost 8 bases, J lost 5 bases, and 13 bases lay in between. CDR1 is LNHDA and CDR2 is SQIVND in the germline V gene (reference sequence). Preparation of the TCRbeta library involved a method that used unique molecular identifiers. TCRdb re-called the PCR reads with MiXCR, one entry per CDR3 protein. Here the sample spans 450,000 to 500,000 distinct CDR3 sequences, approximately 12% being singletons. This receptor was taken from a human donor who donated a stem cell graft to a child with combined immunodeficiency. The rearrangement links TRBV19 to TRBJ2-7; maybe TRBD1 (6 bases). Here the sequenced sample was PBMCs from the stem cell graft donor, taken from the stem cell graft. CDR3 in amino acids: CASGRGFDEQYF. The CDR3 DNA sequence: TGTGCCAGTGGCAGGGGTTTCGACGAGCAGTACTTC.